This TCR beta chain comes out of a study of human T cells and chemical hapten exposure. At the level of the study: Patients were mainly female, each with alopecia areata, totalis or universalis.

Time point given: patch test 2, 6 weeks after DPC sensitization. Treatment defined: therapeutic diphenylcyclopropenone sensitization with weekly scalp DPC. In the original processing: Counts of TCRs in each sample centred on a median of about 99,000 and extended from about 20,000 to 690,000. MiXCR was run by TCRdb on the RACE reads, yielding one entry per CDR3 protein. These V and J calls derive from TCRdb rather than the authors' analysis. The sample shows approximately 82,000 distinct CDR3 sequences, 6.6% of them seen only once. Many counts were recorded for this clonotype. Sequenced material: whole blood, taken in connection with sensitization to the hapten diphenylcyclopropenone (DPC). This clonotype was sampled from a woman under 40 with alopecia areata. Some clones in this sample may be carry-over from other donors' samples.

CDR3 nucleotides: TGCAGTGCTAGAGGTCTTCTAGGCTACGAGCAGTACTTC. Translating it yields CSARGLLGYEQYF. V is TRBV20-1 and J is TRBJ2-7; D remains ambiguous. The CDR3 runs to 13 residues. The germline V gene encodes CDR1 DFQATT and CDR2 SNEGSKA (reference sequence). Between the trimmed V and J ends, which lost 1 base and 3 bases, there was a span of 10 bases.